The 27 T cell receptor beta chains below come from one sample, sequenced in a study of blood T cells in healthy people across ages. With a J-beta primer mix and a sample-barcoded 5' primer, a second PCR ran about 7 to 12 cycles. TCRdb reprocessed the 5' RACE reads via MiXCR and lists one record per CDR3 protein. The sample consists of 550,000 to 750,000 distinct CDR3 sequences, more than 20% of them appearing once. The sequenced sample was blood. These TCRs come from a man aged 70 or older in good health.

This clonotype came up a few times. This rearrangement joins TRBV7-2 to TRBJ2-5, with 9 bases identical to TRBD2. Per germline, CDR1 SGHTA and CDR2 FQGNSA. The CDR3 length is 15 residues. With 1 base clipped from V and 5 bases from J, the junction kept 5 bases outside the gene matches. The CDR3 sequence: CASSLVSGSAETQYF. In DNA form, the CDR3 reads TGTGCCAGCAGCTTAGTTAGCGGGAGTGCCGAGACCCAGTACTTC.

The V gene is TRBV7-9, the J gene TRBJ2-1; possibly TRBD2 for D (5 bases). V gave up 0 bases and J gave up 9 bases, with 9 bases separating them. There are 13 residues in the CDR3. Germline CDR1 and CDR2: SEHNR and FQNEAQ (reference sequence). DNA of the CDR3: TGTGCCAGCAGCTTAGCGGAGGTGGGTGAGCAGTTCTTC. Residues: CASSLAEVGEQFF.

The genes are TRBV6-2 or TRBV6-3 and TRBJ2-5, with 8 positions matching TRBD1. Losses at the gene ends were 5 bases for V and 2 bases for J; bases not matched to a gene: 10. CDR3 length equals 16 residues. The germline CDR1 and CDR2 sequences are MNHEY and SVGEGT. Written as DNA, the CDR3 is TGTGCCAGCAGTCCCCTCGGACAGGGTTTGCAAGAGACCCAGTACTTC. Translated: CASSPLGQGLQETQYF.

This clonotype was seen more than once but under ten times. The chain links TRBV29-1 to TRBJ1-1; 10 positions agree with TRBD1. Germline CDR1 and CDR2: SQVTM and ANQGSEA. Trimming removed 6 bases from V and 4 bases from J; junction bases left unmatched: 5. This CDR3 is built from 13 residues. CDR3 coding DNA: TGCAGCGTCAGACAGGGGGCGGCCACTGAAGCTTTCTTT. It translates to CSVRQGAATEAFF. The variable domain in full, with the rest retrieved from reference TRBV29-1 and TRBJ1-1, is SAVISQKPSRDICQRGTSLTIQCQVDSQVTMMFWYRQQPGQSLTLIATANQGSEATYESGFVIDKFPISRPNLTFSTLTVSNMSPEDSSIYLCSVRQGAATEAFFGQGTRLTVV.

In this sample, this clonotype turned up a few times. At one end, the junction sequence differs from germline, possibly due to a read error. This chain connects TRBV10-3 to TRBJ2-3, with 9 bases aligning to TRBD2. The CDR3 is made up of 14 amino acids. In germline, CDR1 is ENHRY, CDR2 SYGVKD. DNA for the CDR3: TGCGCCATCTCCGGGACTAGCATGTCAGATACGCAGTATTTT. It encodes CAISGTSMSDTQYF.

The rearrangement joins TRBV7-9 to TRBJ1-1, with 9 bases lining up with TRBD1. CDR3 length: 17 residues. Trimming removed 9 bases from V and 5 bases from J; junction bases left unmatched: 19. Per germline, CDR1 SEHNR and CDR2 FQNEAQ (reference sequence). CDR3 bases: TGTGCCAGTAGTTTCTCCGGGACAGGGTTCTCGGGGACTGAAGCTTTCTTT. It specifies CASSFSGTGFSGTEAFF.

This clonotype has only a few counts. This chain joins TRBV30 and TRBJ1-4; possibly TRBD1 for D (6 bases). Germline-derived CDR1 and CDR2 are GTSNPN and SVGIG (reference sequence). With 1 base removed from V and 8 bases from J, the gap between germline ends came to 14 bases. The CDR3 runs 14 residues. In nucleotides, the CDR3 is TGTGCCTGGAGTGGAGGCAGGGGTCCGGAAAAACTGTTTTTT. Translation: CAWSGGRGPEKLFF. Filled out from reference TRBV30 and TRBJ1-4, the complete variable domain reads SQTIHQWPATLVQPVGSPLSLECTVEGTSNPNLYWYRQAAGRGLQLLFYSVGIGQISSEVPQNLSASRPQDRQFILSSKKLLLSDSGFYLCAWSGGRGPEKLFFGSGTQLSVL.

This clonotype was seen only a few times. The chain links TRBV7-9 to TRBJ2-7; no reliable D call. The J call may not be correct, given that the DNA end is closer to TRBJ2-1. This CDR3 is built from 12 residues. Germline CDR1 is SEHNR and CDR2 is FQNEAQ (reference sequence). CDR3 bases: TGTGCCAGCAGCTTAGAGGTTCATGAGCAGTTCTTC. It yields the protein CASSLEVHEQFF.

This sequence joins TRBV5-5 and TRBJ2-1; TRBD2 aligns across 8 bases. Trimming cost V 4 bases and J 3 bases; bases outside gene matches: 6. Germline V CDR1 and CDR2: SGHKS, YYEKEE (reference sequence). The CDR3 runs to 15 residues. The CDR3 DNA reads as TGTGCCAGCAGCCCTACGGGGGGGTTCTACAATGAGCAGTTCTTC. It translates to CASSPTGGFYNEQFF. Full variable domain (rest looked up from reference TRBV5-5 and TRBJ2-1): DAGVTQSPTHLIKTRGQQVTLRCSPISGHKSVSWYQQVLGQGPQFIFQYYEKEERGRGNFPDRFSARQFPNYSSELNVNALLLGDSALYLCASSPTGGFYNEQFFGPGTRLTVL.

CDR3 DNA: TGTGCCAGCAGCCAAGGGGGGACCCCGGACTATGGCTACACCTTC. Protein sequence: CASSQGGTPDYGYTF. The V gene is TRBV14, the J gene TRBJ1-2, with D possibly matching TRBD1 (5 bases). V was clipped by 1 base and J by 3 bases, with 12 bases between them. The length of the CDR3 is 15 residues. Germline lookup yields CDR1 SGHDN and CDR2 FVKESK.

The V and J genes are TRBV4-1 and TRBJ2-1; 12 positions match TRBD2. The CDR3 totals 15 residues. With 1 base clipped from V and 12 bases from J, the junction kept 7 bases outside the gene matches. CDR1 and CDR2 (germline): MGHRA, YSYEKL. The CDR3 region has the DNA TGCGCCAGCAGCCAAGTGCTAGCGGGAGGGCCGGGGCAGTTCTTC. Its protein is CASSQVLAGGPGQFF.

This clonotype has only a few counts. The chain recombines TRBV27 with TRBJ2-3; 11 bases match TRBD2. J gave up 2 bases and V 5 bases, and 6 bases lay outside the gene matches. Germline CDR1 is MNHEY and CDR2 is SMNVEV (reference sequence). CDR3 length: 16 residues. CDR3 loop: CASSPTTSGITDTQYF. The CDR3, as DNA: TGTGCCAGCAGTCCTACGACTAGCGGGATCACAGATACGCAGTATTTT.

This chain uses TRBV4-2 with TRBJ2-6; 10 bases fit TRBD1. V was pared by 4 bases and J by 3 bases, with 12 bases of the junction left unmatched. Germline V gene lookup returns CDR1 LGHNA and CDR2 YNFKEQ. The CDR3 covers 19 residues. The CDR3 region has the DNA TGTGCCAGCAGCCCCGGGGTTAAGGACAGGGGGTATGGGGCCAACGTCCTGACTTTC. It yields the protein CASSPGVKDRGYGANVLTF.

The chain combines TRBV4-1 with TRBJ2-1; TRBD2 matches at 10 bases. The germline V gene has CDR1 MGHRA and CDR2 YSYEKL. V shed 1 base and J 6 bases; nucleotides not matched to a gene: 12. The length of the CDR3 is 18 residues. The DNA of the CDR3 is TGCGCCAGCAGCCAAGGACCTAGTACTAGCGGGACTTTCAATGAGCAGTTCTTC. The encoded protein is CASSQGPSTSGTFNEQFF.

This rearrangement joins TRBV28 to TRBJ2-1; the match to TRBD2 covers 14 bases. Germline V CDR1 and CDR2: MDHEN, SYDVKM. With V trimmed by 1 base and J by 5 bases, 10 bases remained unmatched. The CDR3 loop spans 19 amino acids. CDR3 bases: TGTGCCAGCAGTTTATTGACTAGCGGGAGGGGATCCGTGAACAATGAGCAGTTCTTC. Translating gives CASSLLTSGRGSVNNEQFF.

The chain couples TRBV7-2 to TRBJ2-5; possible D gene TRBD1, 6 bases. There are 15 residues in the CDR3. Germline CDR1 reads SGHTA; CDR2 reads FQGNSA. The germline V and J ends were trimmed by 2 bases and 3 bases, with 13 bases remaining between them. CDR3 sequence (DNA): TGTGCCAGCAGCTTACTCGTGGCAGGGGAAGAGACCCAGTACTTC. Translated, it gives CASSLLVAGEETQYF.

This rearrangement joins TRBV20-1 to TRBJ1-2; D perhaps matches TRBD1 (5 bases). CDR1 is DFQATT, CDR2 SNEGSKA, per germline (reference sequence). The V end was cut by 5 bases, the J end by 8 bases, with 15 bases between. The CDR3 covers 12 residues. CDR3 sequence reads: CSAQGLVGGYTF. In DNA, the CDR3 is TGCAGTGCTCAGGGCCTAGTTGGGGGCTACACCTTC.

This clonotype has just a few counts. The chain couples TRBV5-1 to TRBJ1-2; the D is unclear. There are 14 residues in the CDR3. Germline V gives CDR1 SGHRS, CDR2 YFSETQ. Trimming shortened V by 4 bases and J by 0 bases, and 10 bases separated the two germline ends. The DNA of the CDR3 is TGCGCCAGCAGCCCGGTCCGCGCTAACTATGGCTACACCTTC. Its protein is CASSPVRANYGYTF. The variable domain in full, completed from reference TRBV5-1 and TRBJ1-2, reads KAGVTQTPRYLIKTRGQQVTLSCSPISGHRSVSWYQQTPGQGLQFLFEYFSETQRNKGNFPGRFSGRQFSNSRSEMNVSTLELGDSALYLCASSPVRANYGYTFGSGTRLTVV.

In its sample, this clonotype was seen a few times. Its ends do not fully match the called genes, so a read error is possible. The CDR3 reads CSAGPSGRIADTQYF. CDR3 coding DNA: TGCAGTGCTGGCCCTAGCGGGAGAATCGCAGACACGCAGTATTTT. V usage is TRBV20-1 and J usage is TRBJ2-3; 10 bases match TRBD2. CDR1 is DFQATT and CDR2 is SNEGSKA in the germline V gene (reference sequence). The CDR3 sequence is 15 residues long.

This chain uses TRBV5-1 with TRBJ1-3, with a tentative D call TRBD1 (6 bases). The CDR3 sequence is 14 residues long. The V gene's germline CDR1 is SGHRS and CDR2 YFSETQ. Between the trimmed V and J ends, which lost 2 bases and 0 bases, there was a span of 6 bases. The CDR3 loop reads CASSLQGSGNTIYF. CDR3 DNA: TGCGCCAGCAGCTTACAGGGCTCTGGAAACACCATATATTTT.

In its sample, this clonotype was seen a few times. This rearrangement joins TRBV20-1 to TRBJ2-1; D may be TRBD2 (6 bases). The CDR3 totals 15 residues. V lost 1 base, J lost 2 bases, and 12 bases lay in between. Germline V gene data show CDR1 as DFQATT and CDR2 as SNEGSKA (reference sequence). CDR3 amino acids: CSARAGESTYNEQFF. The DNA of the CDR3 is TGCAGTGCTAGAGCGGGAGAATCGACCTACAATGAGCAGTTCTTC.

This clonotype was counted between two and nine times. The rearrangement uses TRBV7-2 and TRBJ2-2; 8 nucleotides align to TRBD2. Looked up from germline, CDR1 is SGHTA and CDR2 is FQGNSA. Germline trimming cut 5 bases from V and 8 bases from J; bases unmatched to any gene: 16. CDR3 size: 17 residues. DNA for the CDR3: TGTGCCAGCAGCATCAGGGCCAGCGGGAGTGGTCATGGGGAGCTGTTTTTT. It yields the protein CASSIRASGSGHGELFF.

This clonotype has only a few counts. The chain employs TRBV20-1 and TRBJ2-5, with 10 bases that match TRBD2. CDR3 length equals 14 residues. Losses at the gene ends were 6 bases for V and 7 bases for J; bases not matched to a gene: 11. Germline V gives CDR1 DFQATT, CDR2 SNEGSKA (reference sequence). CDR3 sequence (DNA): TGCAGTGCCGTGATAGCGGGAGGTTTAGGGACCCAGTACTTC. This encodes CSAVIAGGLGTQYF.

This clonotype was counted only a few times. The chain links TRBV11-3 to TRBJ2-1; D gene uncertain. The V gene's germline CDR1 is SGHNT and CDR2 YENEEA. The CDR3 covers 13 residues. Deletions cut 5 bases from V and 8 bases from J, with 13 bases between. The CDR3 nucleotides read TGTGCCAGCAGCCCCAACCCGGACCATGAGCAGTTCTTC. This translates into CASSPNPDHEQFF. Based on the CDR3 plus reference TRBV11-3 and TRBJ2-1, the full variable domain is EAGVVQSPRYKIIEKKQPVAFWCNPISGHNTLYWYLQNLGQGPELLIRYENEEAVDDSQLPKDRFSAERLKGVDSTLKIQPAELGDSAVYLCASSPNPDHEQFFGPGTRLTVL.

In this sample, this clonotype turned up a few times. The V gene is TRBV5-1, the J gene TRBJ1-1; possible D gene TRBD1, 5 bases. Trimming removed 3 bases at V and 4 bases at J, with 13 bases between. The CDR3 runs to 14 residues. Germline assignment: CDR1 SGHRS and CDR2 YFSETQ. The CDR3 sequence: CASSWRGGGTEAFF. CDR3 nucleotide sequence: TGCGCCAGCAGCTGGAGGGGCGGCGGCACTGAAGCTTTCTTT.

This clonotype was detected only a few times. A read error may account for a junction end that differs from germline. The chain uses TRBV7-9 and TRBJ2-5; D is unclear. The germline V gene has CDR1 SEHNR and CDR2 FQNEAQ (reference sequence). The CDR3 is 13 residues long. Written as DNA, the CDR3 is TGTGTCAGCAGCTTAGCCCTTCAAGAGACCCAGTACTTC. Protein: CVSSLALQETQYF. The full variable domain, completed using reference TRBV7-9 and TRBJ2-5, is DTGVSQNPRHKITKRGQNVTFRCDPISEHNRLYWYRQTLGQGPEFLTYFQNEAQLEKSRLLSDRFSAERPKGSFSTLEIQRTEQGDSAMYLCVSSLALQETQYFGPGTRLLVL.

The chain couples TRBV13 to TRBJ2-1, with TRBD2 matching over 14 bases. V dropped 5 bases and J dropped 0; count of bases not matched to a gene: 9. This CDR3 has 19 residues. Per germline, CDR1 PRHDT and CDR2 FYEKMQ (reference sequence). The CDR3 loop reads CASSPPGTSGGSSYNEQFF. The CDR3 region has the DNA TGTGCCAGCAGCCCACCTGGGACTAGCGGGGGTAGCTCCTACAATGAGCAGTTCTTC. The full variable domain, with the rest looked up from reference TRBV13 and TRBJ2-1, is AAGVIQSPRHLIKEKRETATLKCYPIPRHDTVYWYQQGPGQDPQFLISFYEKMQSDKGSIPDRFSAQQFSDYHSELNMSSLELGDSALYFCASSPPGTSGGSSYNEQFFGPGTRLTVL.